The clone carrying this T cell receptor (beta chain) was observed once. The target antigen is unknown. This table comes from immunoSEQ multiplex PCR, and its TCRdb copy is limited to in-frame clones, with some not included. The sample includes 130,000 to 150,000 clones, around 90% of them seen just once. This record belongs to a study of graft-versus-host responses after intestinal transplantation. Findings and caveats of the study: Recipient marrow contained GvH clones, some of which appeared first in ileum or blood.

The CDR3 spans 16 residues. With 5 bases clipped from V and 3 bases from J, the junction kept 11 bases outside the gene matches. Looked up from germline, CDR1 is LNHDA and CDR2 is SQIVND (reference sequence). This sequence originates from a human donor who received an intestinal transplant. The chain recombines TRBV19 with TRBJ2-7; TRBD1 matches 9 bases. This material consisted of unstimulated CD4+ T cells sorted from spleen or lymph node cells, taken before intestinal transplant. This CDR3 reads CASSPSPGQGVYEQYF. In DNA form, the CDR3 reads TGTGCCAGTAGTCCAAGTCCGGGACAGGGAGTCTACGAGCAGTACTTC.